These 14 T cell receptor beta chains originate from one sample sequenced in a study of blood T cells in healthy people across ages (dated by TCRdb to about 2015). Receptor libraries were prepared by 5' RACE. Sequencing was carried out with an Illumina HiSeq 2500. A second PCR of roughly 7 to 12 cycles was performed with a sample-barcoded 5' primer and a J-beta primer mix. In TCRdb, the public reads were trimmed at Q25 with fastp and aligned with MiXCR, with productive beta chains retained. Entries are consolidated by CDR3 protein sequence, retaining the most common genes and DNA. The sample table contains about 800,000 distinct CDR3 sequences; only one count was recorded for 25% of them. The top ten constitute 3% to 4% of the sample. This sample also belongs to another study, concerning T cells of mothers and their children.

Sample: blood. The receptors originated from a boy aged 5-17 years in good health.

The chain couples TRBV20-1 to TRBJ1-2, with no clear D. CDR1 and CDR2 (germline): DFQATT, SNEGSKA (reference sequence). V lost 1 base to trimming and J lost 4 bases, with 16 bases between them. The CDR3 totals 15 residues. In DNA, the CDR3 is TGCAGTGCTAGAGTCCGGAACCCCCTGATCTATGGCTACACCTTC. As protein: CSARVRNPLIYGYTF.

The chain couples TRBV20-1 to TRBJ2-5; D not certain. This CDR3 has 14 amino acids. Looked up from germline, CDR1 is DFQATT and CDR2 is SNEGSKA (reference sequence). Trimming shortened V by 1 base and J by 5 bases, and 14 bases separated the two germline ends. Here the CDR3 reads CSARVYPSRETQYF. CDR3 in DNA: TGCAGTGCTAGAGTTTACCCGAGTCGGGAGACCCAGTACTTC.

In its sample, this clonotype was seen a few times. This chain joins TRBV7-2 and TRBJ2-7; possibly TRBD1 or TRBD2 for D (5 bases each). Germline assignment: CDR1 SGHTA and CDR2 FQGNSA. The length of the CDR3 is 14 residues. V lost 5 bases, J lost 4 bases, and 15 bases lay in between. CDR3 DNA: TGTGCCAGCAGCCCGGGGACCCTGTTGTACGAGCAGTACTTC. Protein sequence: CASSPGTLLYEQYF.

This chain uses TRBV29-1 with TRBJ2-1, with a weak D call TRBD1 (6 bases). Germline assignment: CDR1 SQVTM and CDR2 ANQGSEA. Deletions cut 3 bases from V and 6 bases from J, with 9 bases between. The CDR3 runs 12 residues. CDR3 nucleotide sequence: TGCAGCGTTGATCAGGGGAGCAATGAGCAGTTCTTC. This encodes CSVDQGSNEQFF.

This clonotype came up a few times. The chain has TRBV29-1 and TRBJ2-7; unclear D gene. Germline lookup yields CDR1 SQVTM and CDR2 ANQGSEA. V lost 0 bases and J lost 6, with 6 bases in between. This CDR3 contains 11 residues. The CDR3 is CSVEDPGEQYF. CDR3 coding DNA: TGCAGCGTTGAAGATCCGGGCGAGCAGTACTTC.

The CDR3 region is CASSETGYGYTF. For the CDR3, the DNA is TGTGCCAGCAGTGAGACCGGCTATGGCTACACCTTC. The J gene is TRBJ1-2, the V gene TRBV2, with D hard to call. This CDR3 comprises 12 residues. Germline assignment: CDR1 SNHLY and CDR2 FYNNEI. Trimming shortened V by 3 bases and J by 4 bases, and 6 bases separated the two germline ends.

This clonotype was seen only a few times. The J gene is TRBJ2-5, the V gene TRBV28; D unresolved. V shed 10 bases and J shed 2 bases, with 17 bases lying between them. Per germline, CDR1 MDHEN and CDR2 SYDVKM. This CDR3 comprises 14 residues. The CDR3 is CATQITGLQETQYF. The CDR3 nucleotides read TGTGCCACCCAAATAACCGGGTTACAAGAGACCCAGTACTTC.

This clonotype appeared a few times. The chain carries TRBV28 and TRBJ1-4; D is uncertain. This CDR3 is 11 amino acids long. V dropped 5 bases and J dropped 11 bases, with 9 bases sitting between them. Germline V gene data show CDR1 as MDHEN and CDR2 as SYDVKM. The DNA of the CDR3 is TGTGCCAGCAGTGCCTTGGGGAAACTGTTTTTT. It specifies CASSALGKLFF. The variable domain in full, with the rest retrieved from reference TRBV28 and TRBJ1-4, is DVKVTQSSRYLVKRTGEKVFLECVQDMDHENMFWYRQDPGLGLRLIYFSYDVKMKEKGDIPEGYSVSREKKERFSLILESASTNQTSMYLCASSALGKLFFGSGTQLSVL.

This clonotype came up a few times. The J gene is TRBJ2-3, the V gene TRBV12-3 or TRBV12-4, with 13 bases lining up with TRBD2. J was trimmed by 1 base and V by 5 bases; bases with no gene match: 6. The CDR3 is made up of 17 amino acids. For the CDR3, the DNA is TGTGCCAGCAGTCGACTAGCGGGAGGTTTCGGCACAGATACGCAGTATTTT. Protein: CASSRLAGGFGTDTQYF.

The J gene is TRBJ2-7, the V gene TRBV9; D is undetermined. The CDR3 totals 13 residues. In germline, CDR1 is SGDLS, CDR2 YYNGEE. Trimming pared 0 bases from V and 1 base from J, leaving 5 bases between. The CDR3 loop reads CASSVGESYEQYF. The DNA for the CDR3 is TGTGCCAGCAGCGTAGGAGAGTCCTACGAGCAGTACTTC.

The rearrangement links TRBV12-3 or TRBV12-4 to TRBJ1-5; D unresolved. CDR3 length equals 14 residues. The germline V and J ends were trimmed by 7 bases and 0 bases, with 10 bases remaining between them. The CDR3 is CASTKSSSNQPQHF. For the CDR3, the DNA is TGTGCCAGCACTAAGAGCAGTAGCAATCAGCCCCAGCATTTT.

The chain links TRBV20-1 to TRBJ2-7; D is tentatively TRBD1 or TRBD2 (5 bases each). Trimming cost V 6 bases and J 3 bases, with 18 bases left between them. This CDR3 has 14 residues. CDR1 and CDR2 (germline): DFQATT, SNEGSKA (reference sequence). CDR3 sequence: CSAPRGLLDYEQYF. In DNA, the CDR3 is TGCAGTGCCCCCCGGGGCCTGCTGGACTACGAGCAGTACTTC.

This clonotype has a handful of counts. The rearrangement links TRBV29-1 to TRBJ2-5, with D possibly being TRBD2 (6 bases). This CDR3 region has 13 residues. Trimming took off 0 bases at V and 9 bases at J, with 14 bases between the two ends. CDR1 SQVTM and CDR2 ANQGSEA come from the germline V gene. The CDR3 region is CSVEDFGGPPQYF. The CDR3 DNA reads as TGCAGCGTTGAAGATTTCGGAGGGCCGCCCCAGTACTTC.

The CDR3 spells CASSQLAGGSGDTQYF. CDR3 nucleotides: TGCGCCAGCAGCCAACTAGCGGGGGGGTCGGGAGATACGCAGTATTTT. The J gene is TRBJ2-3, the V gene TRBV4-1; 12 nucleotides match TRBD2. Germline V gene data show CDR1 as MGHRA and CDR2 as YSYEKL. J was trimmed by 5 bases and V by 2 bases; bases with no gene match: 5. CDR3 length: 16 residues.